The 23 T cell receptor beta chains below were found in one sample sequenced in a study of low-dose radiotherapy and immunotherapy resistance in tumors. TRAV- and TRBV-specific primers were used for first-strand cDNA, which covered alpha and beta chains. Both a constant-region primer and a V-primer adapter served to amplify TCRs across approximately 19 PCR cycles. TCRdb fed the reads into MiXCR, producing one record per CDR3 protein. The sample carries 16,000 or so distinct CDR3 sequences, 70% to 80% recorded once. Receptors originate from a human donor with advanced metastatic prostate, ovarian, gallbladder or colorectal cancer (not recorded which). This table probably holds off-target reads from a library built for another chain.

This chain joins TRBV20-1 and TRBJ1-2; no definite D call. The CDR3 extends over 13 amino acids. Per germline, CDR1 DFQATT and CDR2 SNEGSKA (reference sequence). With 6 bases removed from V and 5 bases from J, the gap between germline ends came to 16 bases. CDR3: CSARLTAAYGYTF. CDR3 in DNA: TGCAGTGCGCGACTCACAGCTGCATATGGCTACACCTTC.

The chain joins TRBV13 to TRBJ2-3; D might be TRBD2 (6 bases). The CDR3 sequence is 15 residues long. Between the trimmed V and J ends, which lost 5 bases and 0 bases, there was a span of 12 bases. Germline values: CDR1 PRHDT, CDR2 FYEKMQ (reference sequence). CDR3 nucleotides: TGTGCCAGCAGCCCCGGGGGAGCTAGCACAGATACGCAGTATTTT. Translation: CASSPGGASTDTQYF.

This sequence joins TRBV6-2 or TRBV6-3 and TRBJ2-7; 9 bases fit TRBD2. With V trimmed by 7 bases and J by 4 bases, 11 bases remained unmatched. Germline V gene data show CDR1 as MNHEY and CDR2 as SVGEGT. There are 15 residues in the CDR3. The CDR3 coding sequence is TGTGCCAGCATGGGTACACGACTAGCGGAATACGAGCAGTACTTC. As protein: CASMGTRLAEYEQYF.

This sequence joins TRBV7-2 and TRBJ2-7; 10 nucleotides match TRBD1. The ends lost 5 bases at V and 2 bases at J; junction bases unmatched: 6. In germline, CDR1 is SGHTA, CDR2 FQGNSA. The CDR3 runs 15 residues. The CDR3 coding sequence is TGTGCCAGCAGCCCTAGGACAGGGGGGACCTACGAGCAGTACTTC. Translating it yields CASSPRTGGTYEQYF.

CDR3 in amino acids: CASSFSSQNIQYF. DNA of the CDR3: TGTGCCAGCAGCTTTTCGAGCCAAAACATTCAGTACTTC. The genes are TRBV7-2 and TRBJ2-4, with D hard to call. The V end was cut by 3 bases, the J end by 5 bases, with 8 bases between. CDR3 size: 13 residues. Germline CDR1 and CDR2: SGHTA and FQGNSA.

The sample holds a few counts of this clonotype. The chain joins TRBV12-3 or TRBV12-4 to TRBJ2-3, with 13 bases lining up with TRBD2. Trimming removed 2 bases from V and 6 bases from J; junction bases left unmatched: 5. This CDR3 has 16 amino acids. The CDR3 reads CASSLTSGRAGDTQYF. The CDR3 DNA follows: TGTGCCAGCAGTTTAACTAGCGGGAGGGCCGGGGATACGCAGTATTTT.

The chain joins TRBV20-1 to TRBJ2-7; 8 bases map to TRBD1. CDR3 length: 14 residues. Germline V CDR1 and CDR2: DFQATT, SNEGSKA (reference sequence). Unmatched junction bases numbered 5, after V lost 4 bases and J lost 0 bases. CDR3 nucleotide sequence: TGCAGTGCTAAAGGGACAGGCGACTCCTACGAGCAGTACTTC. Its translation: CSAKGTGDSYEQYF.

The V gene is TRBV23-1, the J gene TRBJ1-4; maybe TRBD1 (6 bases). Being an ORF, TRBV23-1 has a function that is uncertain. The germline V and J ends were trimmed by 7 bases and 5 bases, with 17 bases remaining between them. This CDR3 comprises 15 residues. The CDR3 DNA sequence: TGCGCCAGCACCCCTTCGGGCAGGGGAAATGAAAAACTGTTTTTT. Its protein product is CASTPSGRGNEKLFF.

The genes are TRBV18 and TRBJ1-6; D is perhaps TRBD1 (6 bases). Germline loops: CDR1 KGHSH, CDR2 LQKENI. CDR3 length equals 14 residues. V was cut by 3 bases and J by 9 bases, with 12 bases left in between. CDR3 region: CASSPDRAGSPLHF. DNA for the CDR3: TGTGCCAGCTCACCGGACAGAGCCGGTTCACCCCTCCACTTT. The entire variable domain, with the rest obtained from reference TRBV18 and TRBJ1-6, is as follows: NAGVMQNPRHLVRRRGQEARLRCSPMKGHSHVYWYRQLPEEGLKFMVYLQKENIIDESGMPKERFSAEFPKEGPSILRIQQVVRGDSAAYFCASSPDRAGSPLHFGNGTRLTVT.

This clonotype came up a few times. The chain carries TRBV10-3 and TRBJ2-7, with 7 bases identical to TRBD2. The length of the CDR3 is 13 residues. The J segment lost 5 bases and the V segment lost 5 bases, leaving 6 bases of the junction unmatched. The germline V gene has CDR1 ENHRY and CDR2 SYGVKD. The CDR3: CAISFGGGNEQYF. The CDR3 nucleotides are TGTGCCATCAGTTTTGGGGGAGGGAACGAGCAGTACTTC.

The chain is built from TRBV29-1 and TRBJ2-1; D ambiguous. V was cut by 0 bases and J by 8 bases, with 14 bases left in between. The length of the CDR3 is 14 residues. Germline CDR1 reads SQVTM; CDR2 reads ANQGSEA. In DNA form, the CDR3 reads TGCAGCGTTGAAGATATGACAAGAACCGATGAGCAGTTCTTC. Translated, it gives CSVEDMTRTDEQFF.

CDR3 coding DNA: TGCGCCAGCAGCTTGGCGGGAACCTACAATGAGCAGTTCTTC. Its translation: CASSLAGTYNEQFF. The genes are TRBV5-1 and TRBJ2-1, with D maybe TRBD2 (5 bases). V was pared by 0 bases and J by 2 bases, with 6 bases between. Germline V lookup: CDR1 SGHRS, CDR2 YFSETQ. The CDR3 has 14 residues.

V usage is TRBV6-2 or TRBV6-3 and J usage is TRBJ2-7; the D gene could be TRBD1 or TRBD2 (5 bases each). V lost 6 bases, J lost 7 bases, and 16 bases lay in between. The germline V gene encodes CDR1 MNHEY and CDR2 SVGEGT. The CDR3 extends over 13 amino acids. The CDR3 spells CASRIQGAREQYF. CDR3 DNA: TGTGCCAGCAGAATTCAGGGAGCGCGAGAGCAGTACTTC.

The V and J genes are TRBV21-1 and TRBJ2-1; the listed D gene, TRBD2, was not tested against the DNA. TRBV21-1 is an annotated pseudogene. The CDR3 is 19 amino acids. The CDR3 sequence is CASRGNGSGQRGAYNEQFF. The CDR3 DNA follows: TGTGCCAGCAGAGGAAACGGCTCGGGTCAGCGGGGGGCCTACAATGAGCAGTTCTTC.

This clonotype came up a few times. The chain is built from TRBV9 and TRBJ2-7, with 8 positions matching TRBD2. The CDR3 runs to 19 residues. Trimming at V came to 3 bases and at J to 3 bases, leaving 20 bases not matched to a gene. Germline V lookup: CDR1 SGDLS, CDR2 YYNGEE. The CDR3 region is CASSERNLDGTRDFYEQYF. CDR3 bases: TGTGCCAGCAGCGAACGAAACTTGGACGGGACTAGAGACTTCTACGAGCAGTACTTC.

The V call is TRBV6-1, the J call TRBJ1-1, with 8 bases that match TRBD1. Losses at the gene ends were 2 bases for V and 6 bases for J; bases not matched to a gene: 5. This CDR3 spans 14 amino acids. CDR1 MNHNS and CDR2 SASEGT come from the germline V gene. CDR3 sequence reads: CASSEYRGKSEAFF. CDR3 bases: TGTGCCAGCAGTGAATACAGGGGGAAATCTGAAGCTTTCTTT.

This sequence joins TRBV3-1 and TRBJ2-5; D may be TRBD2 (5 bases). Germline assignment: CDR1 LGHDT and CDR2 YNNKEL (reference sequence). The V gene lost 5 bases and the J gene lost 10 bases, with 11 bases spanning the gap. The CDR3 extends over 11 amino acids. The CDR3 DNA reads TGTGCCAGCAGCTTCAGCGGATTCCAGTACTTC. Residues: CASSFSGFQYF.

Only a few counts were recorded for this clonotype. V and J are TRBV25-1 and TRBJ1-2; weak D call: TRBD1 (6 bases). V dropped 3 bases and J dropped 8 bases, with 16 bases sitting between them. The CDR3 spans 14 residues. Germline CDR1 MGHDK, CDR2 SYGVNS. For the CDR3, the DNA is TGTGCCAGCAGTGAGGGGAACAGGGTGGACGGCTACACCTTC. This sequence encodes CASSEGNRVDGYTF.

CDR3 residues: CASSEGPALGYEQYF. The CDR3 DNA reads TGCGCCAGCAGCGAGGGCCCAGCGTTAGGCTACGAGCAGTACTTC. The gene calls are TRBV5-1 and TRBJ2-7, with D possibly being TRBD2 (5 bases). V was trimmed by 4 bases and J by 3 bases, leaving 17 bases between them. The CDR3 runs to 15 residues. Germline V gene data show CDR1 as SGHRS and CDR2 as YFSETQ.

This rearrangement joins TRBV5-6 to TRBJ2-3; D might be TRBD1 or TRBD2, each matching 5 bases. The CDR3 is 15 residues long. V dropped 6 bases and J dropped 2 bases, with 16 bases sitting between them. Germline values: CDR1 SGHDT, CDR2 YYEEEE. DNA of the CDR3: TGTGCCAGCACCGCCCCGGGACGGATCACAGATACGCAGTATTTT. This codes for CASTAPGRITDTQYF.

J is TRBJ2-1 and V is TRBV5-1, with 9 nucleotides matching TRBD1. The CDR3 totals 14 residues. Germline-derived CDR1 and CDR2 are SGHRS and YFSETQ. V was clipped by 2 bases and J by 8 bases; unmatched bases: 5. The CDR3 nucleotides are TGCGCCAGCAGCTTACAGGGGGCGCTGGATGAGCAGTTCTTC. The encoded protein is CASSLQGALDEQFF.

The chain couples TRBV6-1 to TRBJ2-3; TRBD1 matches at 8 bases. With 6 bases clipped from V and 4 bases from J, the junction kept 6 bases outside the gene matches. Germline-derived CDR1 and CDR2 are MNHNS and SASEGT. The CDR3 runs to 14 residues. The CDR3 DNA sequence: TGTGCCAGCAGACACGACAGGGGAGCAGATACGCAGTATTTT. Its protein is CASRHDRGADTQYF.

The chain combines TRBV26 with TRBJ2-2. TRBV26 is given as a pseudogene. The CDR3 spans 13 residues. CDR3 sequence (DNA): TGTGCCAGCAGTCTCACCCACACCGGGGAGCTGTTTTTT. Translating gives CASSLTHTGELFF.